The sequence of this T cell receptor (beta chain) was determined in a study of regulatory T cells in long-lasting Graves disease. General study results and limits: The small sample size may have reduced accuracy. TRBV28, TRBJ1-2 and TRBJ2-5 were favored in persistent disease.

Building of the TCR beta libraries involved iRepertoire HTBI primers and Arm-PCR of CDR3 regions. TCRdb re-derived calls from the multiplex PCR reads in MiXCR, one entry per CDR3 protein. The repertoire consists of 350,000 to 450,000 distinct CDR3 sequences, with 10% to 15% occurring once and the leading ten covering approximately 20%. This clonotype was seen many times. The antigen is unknown. This sample's time point: newly diagnosed GD, antithyroid drugs for less than 3 months. PBMC-derived RNA was used for the TCR library. The CDR3 has 14 amino acids. Germline V gene lookup returns CDR1 SGHTA and CDR2 FQGTGA. After removal of 1 base from V and 9 bases from J, the junction contained 5 bases not matched to a gene. In addition, the sample was reused for a study of T cells in Graves' hyperthyroidism and ophthalmopathy. As that report states: In the first-round RT-PCR of the TCR CDR3, the HTBI primer set was used. Ophthalmopathy, which appeared later, was predicted by the model a median around 6.5 months before onset.

This chain joins TRBV7-3 and TRBJ2-1; 8 bases line up with TRBD1. This sample comprised peripheral blood mononuclear cells (PBMCs), obtained at new diagnosis, from a patient treated with antithyroid drugs. The sequence derives from a woman between 18 and 30 years old with Graves disease. The CDR3 spells CASSLMGTGSEQFF. The CDR3 bases are TGTGCCAGCAGCTTAATGGGGACAGGTAGTGAGCAGTTCTTC.